A selection of T cell receptor beta chains follows, all from one sample in a study of OX40 agonist ivuxolimab in advanced cancers. Repertoires were generated with immunoSEQ multiplex PCR, while TCRdb's copy carries only in-frame clones and drops some. Of 20,000 to 25,000 clones in the sample, roughly four fifths are singletons; the top ten hold about a sixth. This material consisted of CD4+ or CD8+ T cells sorted from blood, taken in a trial of the OX40 agonist ivuxolimab. The receptors originated from an adult with an advanced solid tumor such as melanoma, head and neck, liver or kidney cancer. CDR3s include the opening cysteine and the closing phenylalanine or tryptophan. Each record gives: J gene, V gene, clone size, D gene, CDR3 protein, CDR3 DNA. The D gene is left open where the match is weak. For some rows the clone size is stated as once, few or many, or as a class when expanded; others skip it.

TRBJ2-7 | TRBV6-5 | NA | TRBD1 | CASGEWDRAYEQYF | TGTGCCAGCGGGGAATGGGACAGGGCCTACGAGCAGTACTTC
TRBJ1-5 | TRBV5-6 | NA | NA | CASSSWVVRIGQPQHF | TGTGCCAGCAGCTCGTGGGTCGTCAGAATTGGTCAGCCCCAGCATTTT
TRBJ2-5 | TRBV18 | NA | TRBD1 | CASSPGGTGRKETQYF | TGTGCCAGCTCACCCGGAGGGACAGGAAGAAAAGAGACCCAGTACTTC
TRBJ2-1 | TRBV19 | NA | TRBD2 | CASSTDRAGEGRNEQFF | TGTGCCAGTAGTACCGACCGTGCGGGAGAAGGAAGGAATGAGCAGTTCTTC
TRBJ1-2 | TRBV29-1 | once | TRBD1 | CSVPGQGISNYGYTF | TGCAGCGTTCCGGGACAGGGGATTTCTAACTATGGCTACACCTTC
TRBJ2-3 | TRBV7-9 | few | NA | CASSLFEGTDTQYF | TGTGCCAGCAGTCTCTTTGAGGGCACAGATACGCAGTATTTT
TRBJ1-5 | TRBV6-4 | NA | NA | CASSDDGNQPQHF | TGTGCCAGCAGTGACGATGGGAATCAGCCCCAGCATTTT
TRBJ2-7 | TRBV4-2 | NA | NA | CASSGKDSYEQYF | TGTGCCAGCAGCGGAAAGGACAGCTACGAGCAGTACTTC
TRBJ1-1 | TRBV6-5 | NA | NA | CASTRGRNTEAFF | TGTGCCAGCACCCGGGGCAGGAACACTGAAGCTTTCTTT
TRBJ1-2 | TRBV6-5 | NA | TRBD1 | CASSYSTGQGANGYTF | TGTGCCAGCAGTTACTCAACGGGACAGGGGGCGAATGGCTACACCTTC
TRBJ2-6 | TRBV7-2 | NA | NA | CASSSFSGANVLTF | TGTGCCAGCAGCTCGTTCTCTGGGGCCAACGTCCTGACTTTC
TRBJ1-2 | TRBV6-1 | NA | NA | CASSERPNYGYTF | TGTGCCAGCAGTGAACGTCCCAACTATGGCTACACCTTC
TRBJ1-3 | TRBV5-4 | once | NA | CASSLTGRGNTIYF | TGTGCCAGCAGCCTAACAGGGAGGGGAAACACCATATATTTT
TRBJ1-1 | TRBV29-1 | NA | NA | CSVEGGMNTEAFF | TGCAGCGTTGAAGGTGGTATGAACACTGAAGCTTTCTTT
TRBJ2-7 | TRBV5-5 | NA | NA | CASSQASGVYEQYF | TGTGCCAGCAGCCAAGCATCGGGAGTCTACGAGCAGTACTTC
TRBJ2-1 | TRBV10-1 | NA | TRBD2 | CASSESTSGGNEQFF | TGCGCCAGCAGTGAGTCGACTAGCGGGGGGAATGAGCAGTTCTTC
TRBJ1-6 | TRBV11-3 | NA | NA | CASSSGHVNSPLHF | TGTGCCAGCTCCTCAGGCCATGTCAATTCACCCCTCCACTTT
TRBJ2-5 | TRBV7-2 | NA | NA | CASSLNGGLGETQYF | TGTGCCAGCAGCTTAAATGGCGGTTTGGGAGAGACCCAGTACTTC
TRBJ2-1 | TRBV14 | once | NA | CASSQVQFGFNEQFF | TGTGCCAGCAGCCAAGTGCAGTTCGGGTTCAATGAGCAGTTCTTC
TRBJ2-1 | TRBV5-1 | NA | NA | CASSTGLTNEQFF | TGCGCCAGCAGTACGGGACTCACCAATGAGCAGTTCTTC
TRBJ2-1 | TRBV5-1 | NA | TRBD1 | CASSLASSSQGAYNEQFF | TGCGCCAGCAGCTTGGCCTCAAGTTCACAGGGGGCCTACAATGAGCAGTTCTTC
TRBJ1-1 | TRBV29-1 | NA | NA | CSVGRLNTEAFF | TGCAGCGTGGGACGGCTGAACACTGAAGCTTTCTTT
TRBJ2-1 | TRBV7-8 | NA | TRBD1 | CASSLFQGAANEQFF | TGTGCCAGCAGCTTATTTCAGGGGGCGGCGAATGAGCAGTTCTTC
TRBJ2-2 | TRBV10-3 | NA | NA | CAIRGQSHVGELFF | TGTGCCATCAGGGGACAATCTCATGTCGGGGAGCTGTTTTTT
TRBJ1-5 | TRBV7-2 | few | NA | CASSSSPGLMEPQHF | TGTGCCAGCAGCTCATCTCCGGGGTTAATGGAGCCCCAGCATTTT
TRBJ1-3 | TRBV11-3 | few | NA | CASSPLAGYGNTIYF | TGTGCCAGCAGCCCTTTGGCAGGTTACGGAAACACCATATATTTT
TRBJ2-7 | TRBV4-2 | NA | NA | CASSLAGRYEQYF | TGTGCCAGCAGCTTGGCCGGACGGTACGAGCAGTACTTC
TRBJ1-1 | TRBV28 | NA | NA | CASRGAGRNTEAFF | TGTGCCAGCAGGGGGGCCGGGAGAAACACTGAAGCTTTCTTT
TRBJ2-1 | TRBV12-5 | NA | TRBD1 | CASGLGQGFYNEQFF | TGTGCTAGTGGCCTGGGACAGGGGTTCTACAATGAGCAGTTCTTC
TRBJ2-2 | TRBV7-6 | NA | NA | CASSLEGGTANTGELFF | TGTGCCAGCAGCTTAGAGGGCGGGACAGCTAACACCGGGGAGCTGTTTTTT
TRBJ2-5 | TRBV5-8 | NA | NA | CASSLGTGRETQYF | TGTGCCAGCAGCCTGGGGACGGGGAGGGAGACCCAGTACTTC
TRBJ1-5 | TRBV5-6 | NA | NA | CASSLIGSPQHF | TGTGCCAGCAGCTTGATTGGGTCACCCCAGCATTTT
TRBJ2-7 | TRBV6-6 | NA | NA | CASSYEAGPTYEQYF | TGTGCCAGCAGTTACGAGGCAGGACCTACCTACGAGCAGTACTTC
TRBJ2-5 | TRBV15 | NA | TRBD2 | CATSRGWGGPKETQYF | TGTGCCACCAGCCGGGGGTGGGGAGGGCCTAAAGAGACCCAGTACTTC
TRBJ2-1 | TRBV7-9 | NA | TRBD1 | CASSLPRTGSSYNEQFF | TGTGCCAGCAGCTTACCCAGGACAGGAAGCTCCTACAATGAGCAGTTCTTC
TRBJ2-2 | TRBV9 | NA | NA | CASSVRVIGNTGELFF | TGTGCCAGCAGCGTGAGGGTTATCGGGAACACCGGGGAGCTGTTTTTT
TRBJ2-1 | TRBV27 | NA | TRBD1 | CASSPWDSPKNEQFF | TGTGCCAGCAGTCCCTGGGACAGCCCTAAAAATGAGCAGTTCTTC
TRBJ1-2 | TRBV10-2 | NA | NA | CASSEISGQLYGYTF | TGCGCCAGCAGTGAGATATCTGGGCAGCTCTATGGCTACACCTTC
TRBJ1-2 | TRBV5-1 | NA | TRBD1 | CASSLDRGGGYTF | TGCGCCAGCAGCTTGGACAGGGGGGGTGGCTACACCTTC
TRBJ1-5 | TRBV7-2 | few | NA | CASSLAWGSNQPQHF | TGTGCCAGCAGCTTAGCGTGGGGGAGCAATCAGCCCCAGCATTTT
TRBJ2-3 | TRBV6-5 | NA | TRBD1 | CASTGQGHTDTQYF | TGTGCCAGCACGGGACAGGGGCATACAGATACGCAGTATTTT
TRBJ2-7 | TRBV6-6 | NA | TRBD1 | CASNSGQAGMDNEQYF | TGTGCCAGCAACTCGGGACAGGCGGGAATGGATAACGAGCAGTACTTC
TRBJ2-3 | TRBV19 | NA | TRBD2 | CASSSWLAGKGRDTQYF | TGTGCCAGTAGTTCCTGGCTAGCGGGGAAAGGGAGAGATACGCAGTATTTT
TRBJ2-1 | TRBV9 | NA | NA | CASSSQMGNEQFF | TGTGCCAGCAGCTCCCAGATGGGAAATGAGCAGTTCTTC
TRBJ2-7 | TRBV5-8 | NA | NA | CASSRGQGTGEQYF | TGTGCCAGCAGCCGAGGGCAAGGTACGGGTGAGCAGTACTTC
TRBJ1-1 | TRBV7-2 | NA | NA | CASSYWGPGNTEAFF | TGTGCCAGCAGTTACTGGGGCCCAGGAAACACTGAAGCTTTCTTT
TRBJ2-1 | TRBV6-5 | once | NA | CASSRARGVNEQFF | TGTGCCAGCAGTAGGGCGAGAGGGGTGAATGAGCAGTTCTTC
TRBJ1-2 | TRBV7-3 | NA | NA | CASSLSRDPNYGYTF | TGTGCCAGCAGCCTGAGCCGGGACCCAAACTATGGCTACACCTTC
TRBJ2-7 | TRBV5-1 | NA | NA | CASSARTITSGEQYF | TGCGCCAGCAGCGCAAGGACCATCACGTCGGGAGAGCAGTACTTC
TRBJ2-3 | TRBV11-2 | NA | TRBD2 | CASSVKAGGLTDTQYF | TGTGCCAGCAGCGTAAAAGCGGGGGGGCTGACAGATACGCAGTATTTT
TRBJ2-3 | TRBV6-5 | NA | NA | CASSNGDTDTQYF | TGTGCCAGCAGTAACGGGGACACAGATACGCAGTATTTT